This TCR beta chain stems from a study of shared clonotypes between healthy human individuals. Study results and caveats: A handful of donors shared around 5.1% of their naive CD4 clonotypes.

A word on this clone: Its antigen remains unknown.

Sorted subsets were amplified in replicate PCRs using 200 ng DNA, around 30,000 T cell genomes. As handled by the study authors: Without quality scores, immunoSEQ junctional reads could not be filtered like full-length reads. Clones were sequenced by immunoSEQ multiplex PCR, and TCRdb holds only the in-frame ones, with some missing. D and trimming were read from the DNA, whereas the V and J calls and clone size are those reported in that table. Here the sample spans around 300,000 clones, more than 75% being singletons. The trim removed 5 bases at V and 7 bases at J, leaving 19 bases unmatched. There are 19 residues in the CDR3. Germline V gives CDR1 SEHNR, CDR2 FQNEAQ (reference sequence).

The rearrangement links TRBV7-9 to TRBJ2-1; 11 bases are shared with TRBD2. The clonotype originates from a man aged 18 to 30 in good health. Sequencing used memory CD8+ T cells sorted from blood. Subset: CD45RO+ cells pooled with CCR7-negative TemRA cells. CDR3 sequence reads: CASSTPATSGNILGNEQFF. CDR3 nucleotide sequence: TGTGCCAGCAGCACGCCGGCGACTAGCGGGAACATTTTGGGTAATGAGCAGTTCTTC.